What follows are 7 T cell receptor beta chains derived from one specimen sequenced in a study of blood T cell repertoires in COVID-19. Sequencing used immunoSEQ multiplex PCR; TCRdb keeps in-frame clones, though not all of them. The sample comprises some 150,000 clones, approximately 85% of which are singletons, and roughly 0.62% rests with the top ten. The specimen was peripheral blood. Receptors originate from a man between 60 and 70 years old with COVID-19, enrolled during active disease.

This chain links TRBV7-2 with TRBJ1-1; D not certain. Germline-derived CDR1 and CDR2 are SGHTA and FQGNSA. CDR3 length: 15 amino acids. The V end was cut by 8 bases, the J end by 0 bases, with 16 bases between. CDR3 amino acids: CASAPREGMNTEAFF. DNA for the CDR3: TGTGCCAGCGCCCCTCGGGAAGGTATGAACACTGAAGCTTTCTTT.

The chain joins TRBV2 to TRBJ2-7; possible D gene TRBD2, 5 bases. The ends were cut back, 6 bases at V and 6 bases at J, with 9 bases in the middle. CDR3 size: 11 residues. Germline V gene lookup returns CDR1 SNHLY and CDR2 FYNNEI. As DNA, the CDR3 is TGTGCCAGCAGCAGGCTAGCCGAGCAGTACTTC. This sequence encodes CASSRLAEQYF.

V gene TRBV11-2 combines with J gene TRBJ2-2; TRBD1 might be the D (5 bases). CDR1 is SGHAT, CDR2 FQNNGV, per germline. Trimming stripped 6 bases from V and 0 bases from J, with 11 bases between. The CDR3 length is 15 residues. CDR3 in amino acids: CASSTGAANTGELFF. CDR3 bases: TGTGCCAGCAGTACAGGCGCTGCGAACACCGGGGAGCTGTTTTTT.

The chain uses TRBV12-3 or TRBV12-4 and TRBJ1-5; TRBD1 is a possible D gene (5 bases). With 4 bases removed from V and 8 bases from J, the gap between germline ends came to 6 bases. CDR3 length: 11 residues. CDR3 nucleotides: TGTGCCAGCAGTTCAGGGAAGCCCCAGCATTTT. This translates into CASSSGKPQHF.

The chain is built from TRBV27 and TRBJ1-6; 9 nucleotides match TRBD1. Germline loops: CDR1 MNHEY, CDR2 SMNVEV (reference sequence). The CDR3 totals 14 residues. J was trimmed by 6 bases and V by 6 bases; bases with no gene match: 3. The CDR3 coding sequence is TGTGCCAGCAGATCGACAGGGGGTAATTCACCCCTCCACTTT. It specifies CASRSTGGNSPLHF.

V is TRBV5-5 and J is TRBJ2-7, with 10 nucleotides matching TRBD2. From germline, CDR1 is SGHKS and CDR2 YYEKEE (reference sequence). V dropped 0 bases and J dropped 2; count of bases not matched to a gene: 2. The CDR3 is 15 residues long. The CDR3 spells CASSLASGGPYEQYF. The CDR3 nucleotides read TGTGCCAGCAGCTTGGCTAGCGGGGGTCCCTACGAGCAGTACTTC. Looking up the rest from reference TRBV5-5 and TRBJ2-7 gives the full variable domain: DAGVTQSPTHLIKTRGQQVTLRCSPISGHKSVSWYQQVLGQGPQFIFQYYEKEERGRGNFPDRFSARQFPNYSSELNVNALLLGDSALYLCASSLASGGPYEQYFGPGTRLTVT.

CDR3 residues: CASSLDQGAYGYTF. The CDR3 DNA follows: TGTGCCAGCAGCTTAGATCAGGGGGCCTATGGCTACACCTTC. The chain links TRBV7-8 to TRBJ1-2, with 8 bases aligning to TRBD1. The CDR3 is 14 residues long. The germline CDR1 and CDR2 sequences are SGHVS and FQNEAQ. With 1 base clipped from V and 4 bases from J, the junction kept 2 bases outside the gene matches.